A single sample gave rise to the 26 T cell receptor beta chains below, sequenced in a study of cytomegalovirus exposure and HLA in healthy donors. The PCR contained 60 Vbeta and 13 Jbeta primers. Using immunoSEQ multiplex PCR, the repertoire was profiled, and TCRdb retains in-frame clones only, with some absent. The sample comprises 200,000 to 250,000 clones, approximately 81% of which are singletons, and around 8% rests with the top ten. Sequencing was carried out using PBMCs. The receptors stem from a woman aged 60-75 years in good health and CMV-seropositive.

The chain is built from TRBV14 and TRBJ1-1, with D uncertain. The CDR3 runs to 16 residues. Per the germline V gene, CDR1 is SGHDN and CDR2 is FVKESK. V lost 5 bases and J 2 bases, leaving 18 bases between the germline ends. The DNA of the CDR3 is TGTGCCAGCAGCGACGAGAAGGTCGGGGTAAACACTGAAGCTTTCTTT. This encodes CASSDEKVGVNTEAFF.

This sequence joins TRBV19 and TRBJ1-2; tentative D call: TRBD1 (5 bases). This CDR3 is built from 15 residues. Trimming left V 7 bases short and J 4 bases short, with 19 bases between. Germline V lookup: CDR1 LNHDA, CDR2 SQIVND (reference sequence). The CDR3: CASKWGGQTSYGYTF. CDR3 coding DNA: TGTGCCAGTAAATGGGGGGGTCAGACATCCTATGGCTACACCTTC.

The chain carries TRBV10-3 and TRBJ2-5; tentative D call: TRBD2 (5 bases). Looked up from germline, CDR1 is ENHRY and CDR2 is SYGVKD. The CDR3 extends over 11 amino acids. Deletions cut 11 bases from V and 7 bases from J, with 14 bases between. CDR3 sequence: CAVGLPGTQYF. CDR3 DNA: TGTGCCGTAGGACTGCCTGGGACCCAGTACTTC.

This clone was seen just once. The chain couples TRBV7-5 to TRBJ2-7; TRBD2 is taken as the D call from the table, unchecked against the DNA. TRBV7-5 is assigned pseudogene status. The CDR3 runs to 15 residues. CDR3 region: CVRSLISSGRHEQYF. The CDR3 DNA sequence: TGTGTCAGAAGCTTAATCTCTAGCGGGAGGCACGAGCAGTACTTC.

The rearrangement joins TRBV4-2 to TRBJ1-2; a weak D match, TRBD1 (5 bases). CDR1 is LGHNA and CDR2 is YNFKEQ in the germline V gene. V was pared by 0 bases and J by 5 bases, with 13 bases between. This CDR3 is 15 amino acids long. The DNA of the CDR3 is TGTGCCAGCAGCCAAGACACAGGTAGTGGGTATGGCTACACCTTC. It specifies CASSQDTGSGYGYTF.

CDR3 amino acids: CASSVVGASTEAFF. CDR3 coding DNA: TGTGCCAGCAGTGTTGTGGGCGCCAGCACTGAAGCTTTCTTT. This sequence joins TRBV2 and TRBJ1-1, with unresolved D. CDR3 length equals 14 residues. The ends were cut back, 4 bases at V and 4 bases at J, with 13 bases in the middle. The germline gives CDR1 SNHLY, CDR2 FYNNEI.

The chain has TRBV29-1 and TRBJ1-2; 7 nucleotides line up with TRBD1. V shed 5 bases, J shed 5 bases, and the junction held 14 bases outside the gene matches. The V gene's germline CDR1 is SQVTM and CDR2 ANQGSEA. This CDR3 is built from 15 residues. In nucleotides, the CDR3 is TGCAGCGTTCGTCCTTTATTAGGGACAGATTATGGCTACACCTTC. This translates into CSVRPLLGTDYGYTF.

This rearrangement joins TRBV10-2 to TRBJ2-3; 14 bases map to TRBD2. The CDR3 sequence is 16 residues long. CDR1 is WSHSY and CDR2 is SAAADI in the germline V gene. Trimming cost V 7 bases and J 4 bases; bases outside gene matches: 7. The CDR3 reads CASTLLGLAGADTQYF. The CDR3 bases are TGCGCCAGCACCCTTCTGGGACTAGCGGGAGCAGATACGCAGTATTTT.

The CDR3 DNA reads as TGTGCCAGCAGCGATACAGGGGTGGGAGATACGCAGTATTTT. This gives the protein CASSDTGVGDTQYF. J is TRBJ2-3 and V is TRBV9; 7 bases match TRBD1. Germline CDR1 SGDLS, CDR2 YYNGEE. Trimming at V came to 3 bases and at J to 5 bases, leaving 6 bases not matched to a gene. The CDR3 spans 14 residues.

This chain uses TRBV4-1 with TRBJ2-5; 13 nucleotides agree with TRBD2. Germline CDR1 and CDR2: MGHRA and YSYEKL. This CDR3 has 16 residues. Unmatched junction bases numbered 6, after V lost 3 bases and J lost 5 bases. This chain's CDR3 is CASSHGTSGMVETQYF. The CDR3 DNA reads TGCGCCAGCAGCCACGGGACTAGCGGGATGGTGGAGACCCAGTACTTC.

In DNA, the CDR3 is TGCGCCAGCAGCACAGGACCGAATAGCAATCAGCCCCAGCATTTT. Residues: CASSTGPNSNQPQHF. The chain employs TRBV5-1 and TRBJ1-5; D is perhaps TRBD1 (5 bases). V lost 4 bases and J lost 0, with 11 bases in between. Germline V gene data show CDR1 as SGHRS and CDR2 as YFSETQ. This CDR3 contains 15 residues.

V and J are TRBV30 and TRBJ1-1, with TRBD1 as a possible D gene (5 bases). This CDR3 comprises 13 residues. The V end was cut by 3 bases, the J end by 5 bases, with 13 bases between. Germline V gene sequence: CDR1 GTSNPN, CDR2 SVGIG (reference sequence). CDR3 sequence (DNA): TGTGCCTGGAGAGGGACTGGACGGACTGAAGCTTTCTTT. Translating gives CAWRGTGRTEAFF. Based on the CDR3 plus reference TRBV30 and TRBJ1-1, the full variable domain is SQTIHQWPATLVQPVGSPLSLECTVEGTSNPNLYWYRQAAGRGLQLLFYSVGIGQISSEVPQNLSASRPQDRQFILSSKKLLLSDSGFYLCAWRGTGRTEAFFGQGTRLTVV.

The chain employs TRBV7-9 and TRBJ2-5, with 8 bases fitting TRBD1. Losses at the gene ends were 8 bases for V and 12 bases for J; bases not matched to a gene: 5. The CDR3 has 10 residues. Germline V lookup: CDR1 SEHNR, CDR2 FQNEAQ (reference sequence). Here the CDR3 reads CASGQGREYF. The DNA for the CDR3 is TGTGCCAGCGGACAGGGCCGGGAGTACTTC.

The chain links TRBV27 to TRBJ1-1; 8 bases agree with TRBD1. This CDR3 is built from 14 residues. J was trimmed by 1 base and V by 6 bases; bases with no gene match: 4. CDR1 MNHEY and CDR2 SMNVEV come from the germline V gene (reference sequence). The CDR3 DNA sequence: TGTGCCAGCAGCCGACAGGGGTGGAACACTGAAGCTTTCTTT. This encodes CASSRQGWNTEAFF.

The chain is built from TRBV5-1 and TRBJ1-5, with 7 bases lining up with TRBD1. The CDR3 is made up of 16 amino acids. Germline V gene sequence: CDR1 SGHRS, CDR2 YFSETQ. V gave up 1 base and J gave up 3 bases; unmatched junction bases: 7. Here the CDR3 DNA reads TGCGCCAGCAGCTTGTGGGGACAGCCAGACAATCAGCCCCAGCATTTT. Translating it yields CASSLWGQPDNQPQHF.

V gene TRBV7-2 combines with J gene TRBJ2-7, with 7 bases matching TRBD2. V shed 7 bases, J shed 6 bases, and the junction held 6 bases outside the gene matches. The CDR3 contains 12 residues. In germline, CDR1 is SGHTA, CDR2 FQGNSA. The CDR3 bases are TGTGCCAGCACCGGACTAGACCGCGAGCAGTACTTC. Translating it yields CASTGLDREQYF.

The CDR3 nucleotides are TGTGCCAGCAGCGTAGGGGCGGGGACTAGCTGGAGGGATGGAAACATTCAGTACTTC. Amino acid sequence: CASSVGAGTSWRDGNIQYF. The V and J genes are TRBV9 and TRBJ2-4, with 9 bases matching TRBD2. The CDR3 totals 19 residues. V lost 0 bases, J lost 6 bases, and 16 bases stayed unmatched. Germline V gives CDR1 SGDLS, CDR2 YYNGEE. Looking up the rest from reference TRBV9 and TRBJ2-4 gives the full variable domain: DSGVTQTPKHLITATGQRVTLRCSPRSGDLSVYWYQQSLDQGLQFLIQYYNGEERAKGNILERFSAQQFPDLHSELNLSSLELGDSALYFCASSVGAGTSWRDGNIQYFGAGTRLSVL.

The chain recombines TRBV21-1 with TRBJ2-7; TRBD2 reflects the table's D call only, with no check against the DNA. TRBV21-1 is a known pseudogene. The CDR3 contains 16 residues. CDR3 nucleotides: TGTGCCAGCAGTTCCTTCCGGGAGTTGGGGGAGTACGAGCAGTACTTC. Translation gives CASSSFRELGEYEQYF.

This clone has only a few counts. The rearrangement uses TRBV9 and TRBJ2-1, with a weak D call TRBD2 (5 bases). Germline values: CDR1 SGDLS, CDR2 YYNGEE. This CDR3 is 17 amino acids long. Trimming pared 4 bases from V and 6 bases from J, leaving 23 bases between. CDR3 amino acids: CASSPRPGQRSGNEQFF. CDR3 in DNA: TGTGCCAGCAGCCCCCGCCCGGGCCAAAGGAGCGGCAATGAGCAGTTCTTC.

This sequence joins TRBV10-3 and TRBJ2-2; 9 nucleotides match TRBD2. Trimming removed 7 bases from V and 6 bases from J; junction bases left unmatched: 6. This CDR3 is built from 14 residues. CDR1 and CDR2 from the germline V gene are ENHRY and SYGVKD. The CDR3 is CAINDLAGSGELFF. The CDR3 DNA sequence: TGTGCCATCAATGATCTAGCGGGATCCGGGGAGCTGTTTTTT.

J is TRBJ1-4 and V is TRBV21-1; the D call of TRBD1 is as the table states it, not checked on the DNA. TRBV21-1 is given as a pseudogene. This CDR3 has 18 residues. In nucleotides, the CDR3 is TGTGCCAAACCCGAACCCGCCAGGGGTGGGGGTGAAGTAGAAAAACTGTTTTTT. As protein: CAKPEPARGGGEVEKLFF.

This clone has more than one count but fewer than ten. The chain has TRBV7-9 and TRBJ1-1, with D maybe TRBD1 (5 bases). Germline V gene lookup returns CDR1 SEHNR and CDR2 FQNEAQ (reference sequence). V lost 1 base and J lost 4, with 10 bases in between. The CDR3 is made up of 14 amino acids. The CDR3 sequence is CASSLDGGGTEAFF. DNA of the CDR3: TGTGCCAGCAGCTTAGATGGGGGGGGCACTGAAGCTTTCTTT.

The CDR3 here is CASSTILTGTGELFF. CDR3 coding DNA: TGTGCCAGCAGCACCATCTTGACGGGCACCGGGGAGCTGTTTTTT. The V and J genes are TRBV11-2 and TRBJ2-2, with D hard to call. Germline V gives CDR1 SGHAT, CDR2 FQNNGV. The V and J ends lost 5 bases and 4 bases respectively, with 14 bases between them. The CDR3 runs to 15 residues.

The V gene is TRBV7-9, the J gene TRBJ1-1; TRBD1 is a possible D gene (5 bases). V was trimmed by 1 base and J by 3 bases, leaving 15 bases between them. Looked up from germline, CDR1 is SEHNR and CDR2 is FQNEAQ (reference sequence). CDR3 length: 16 amino acids. The CDR3 region has the DNA TGTGCCAGCAGCTTAGTTCTAGGGGCTAGGGACACTGAAGCTTTCTTT. Translation: CASSLVLGARDTEAFF.

The chain carries TRBV19 and TRBJ1-1, with no clear D. The CDR3 is 12 amino acids. The V end lost 5 bases, the J end lost 0 bases, and 4 bases lay between the germline ends. The germline V gene encodes CDR1 LNHDA and CDR2 SQIVND (reference sequence). In nucleotides, the CDR3 is TGTGCCAGTAGTTACATGAACACTGAAGCTTTCTTT. Its translation is CASSYMNTEAFF.

The rearrangement links TRBV5-1 to TRBJ1-4; perhaps TRBD1 as D (5 bases). V was cut by 0 bases and J by 8 bases, with 17 bases left in between. Germline V lookup: CDR1 SGHRS, CDR2 YFSETQ. The CDR3 is 16 residues long. The CDR3, as DNA: TGCGCCAGCAGCTTGGCAAGTCAGGGTTTGAGAGAAAAACTGTTTTTT. The encoded protein is CASSLASQGLREKLFF. The whole variable domain, filled in from reference TRBV5-1 and TRBJ1-4, reads KAGVTQTPRYLIKTRGQQVTLSCSPISGHRSVSWYQQTPGQGLQFLFEYFSETQRNKGNFPGRFSGRQFSNSRSEMNVSTLELGDSALYLCASSLASQGLREKLFFGSGTQLSVL.